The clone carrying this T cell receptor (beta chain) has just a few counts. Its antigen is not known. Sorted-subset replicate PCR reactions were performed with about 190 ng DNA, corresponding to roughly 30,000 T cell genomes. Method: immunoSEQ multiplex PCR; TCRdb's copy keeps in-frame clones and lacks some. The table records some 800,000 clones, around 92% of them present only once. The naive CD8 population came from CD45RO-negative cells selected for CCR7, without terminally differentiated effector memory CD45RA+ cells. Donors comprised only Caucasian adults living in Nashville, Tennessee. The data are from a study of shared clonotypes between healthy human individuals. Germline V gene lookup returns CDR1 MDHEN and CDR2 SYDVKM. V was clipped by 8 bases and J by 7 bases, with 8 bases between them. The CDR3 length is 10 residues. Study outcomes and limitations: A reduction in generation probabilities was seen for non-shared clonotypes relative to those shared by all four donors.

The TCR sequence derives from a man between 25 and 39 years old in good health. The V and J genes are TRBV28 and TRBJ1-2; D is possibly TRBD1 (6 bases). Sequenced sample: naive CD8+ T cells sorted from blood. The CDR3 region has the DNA TGTGCCAGCGAGGGGGGTGGCTACACCTTC. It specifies CASEGGGYTF.